This record covers a single TCR beta chain. Its antigen is currently unknown. The data stem from a study of post-analysis software for immune sequencing data. Unique-molecular-identifier-tagged TCR beta cDNA libraries were used. TCRdb reprocessed the PCR reads via MiXCR and lists one record per CDR3 protein. The sample lists approximately 350,000 distinct CDR3 sequences, approximately 33% occurring once. The CDR3 consists of 12 residues. The V gene's germline CDR1 is WSHSY and CDR2 SAAADI. V lost 0 bases and J lost 4, with 3 bases in between. Study observations and caveats: Included in a set of five TRBV segments more frequent in patients than controls were TRBV5-6, TRBV5-1 and TRBV20-1. Normalized Chao1 diversity in multiple sclerosis patients fell significantly below that of controls.

The V and J genes are TRBV10-2 and TRBJ1-2, with no clear D. The clonotype comes from a girl aged 5-17 years with multiple sclerosis. The sample comprised blood. The CDR3 DNA is TGCGCCAGCAGTGAGTCGGGCTATGGCTACACCTTC. It is translated as CASSESGYGYTF.